These 5 T cell receptor beta chains originate from one sample sequenced in a study of neoadjuvant anti-PD-1 for oral cavity cancer. TCRdb keeps only in-frame clones here, not all; method: immunoSEQ multiplex PCR. This table has approximately 83,000 clones, under 90% appearing once. The material sequenced was PBMCs, taken before nivolumab (anti-PD-1) treatment. These receptors were collected from a person aged 35-79 years with oral cavity squamous cell carcinoma.

The CDR3: CASSGTREDTQYF. The CDR3 nucleotides read TGTGCCAGCAGTGGGACTAGGGAAGATACGCAGTATTTT. V is TRBV7-3 and J is TRBJ2-3, with 8 bases identical to TRBD2. Germline values: CDR1 SGHTA, CDR2 FQGTGA. This CDR3 has 13 amino acids. Losses at the gene ends were 6 bases for V and 5 bases for J; bases not matched to a gene: 4.

The genes are TRBV15 and TRBJ1-2, with D uncertain. Germline V gives CDR1 LNHNV, CDR2 YYDKDF (reference sequence). V lost 8 bases and J 3 bases, leaving 16 bases between the germline ends. This CDR3 comprises 14 residues. The chain's CDR3 is CATAAGPFDYGYTF. For the CDR3, the DNA is TGTGCCACCGCAGCCGGACCTTTCGACTATGGCTACACCTTC. Variable domain in full (rest from reference TRBV15 and TRBJ1-2): DAMVIQNPRYQVTQFGKPVTLSCSQTLNHNVMYWYQQKSSQAPKLLFHYYDKDFNNEADTPDNFQSRRPNTSFCFLDIRSPGLGDTAMYLCATAAGPFDYGYTFGSGTRLTVV.

V is TRBV6-5 and J is TRBJ2-3, with 8 bases lining up with TRBD2. The CDR3 is 16 amino acids. V lost 1 base and J lost 3; bases outside the gene matches: 6. The germline V gene encodes CDR1 MNHEY and CDR2 SVGAGI. The CDR3 protein is CASSYLAGRGTDTQYF. The CDR3 region has the DNA TGTGCCAGCAGTTACTTAGCGGGAAGAGGGACAGATACGCAGTATTTT.

For the CDR3, the DNA is TGTGCCAGCACCCTAAAAGAGACCCAGTACTTC. Its protein product is CASTLKETQYF. The chain couples TRBV2 to TRBJ2-5; D not certain. Trimming removed 7 bases at V and 3 bases at J, with 6 bases between. Germline V gene lookup returns CDR1 SNHLY and CDR2 FYNNEI. The CDR3 is 11 amino acids.

The chain carries TRBV15 and TRBJ2-7; a weak D match, TRBD1 (7 bases). V was cut by 4 bases and J by 6 bases, with 10 bases left in between. The CDR3 extends over 12 amino acids. Looked up from germline, CDR1 is LNHNV and CDR2 is YYDKDF (reference sequence). CDR3 DNA: TGTGCCACCAGCACCAGGGGGGTCGAGCAGTACTTC. This sequence encodes CATSTRGVEQYF.